The sequence of this TCR beta chain was determined in a study of CXCR3-negative and CXCR3-positive naive CD8 T cells. Across the whole study: Each library held about 1.5 +/- 0.3 million TRB reads, 110 million to 150 million in total.

All CD8+ T cell subsets were sorted in triplicate at fewer than 350,000 cells each. Cells classed as naive CD8+ T cells were CD45RO-CCR7+CD27+CD95-. The CDR3 totals 13 residues. Germline CDR1 ENHRY, CDR2 SYGVKD. UMI-labeled 5' RACE TRB cDNA libraries were prepared from the cells. TCRdb re-called the 5' RACE reads and shows each CDR3 protein once, DNA omitted. Here the sample table reports about 3,600 distinct CDR3 sequences. Material for sequencing was naive CXCR3- CD8+ T cells from blood. Subset: CD45RO-CCR7+CD27+CD95- naive CD8+ T cells lacking CXCR3 (TNR3-). The chain employs TRBV10-3 and TRBJ1-1; TCRdb outputs TRBD1, but without DNA this stays unchecked. The source is a human donor in good health. Some clones in this sample may be carry-over from other donors' samples. This CDR3 reads CAISQGTSTEAFF.